One sample yielded the 8 T cell receptor beta chains listed below, sequenced in a study of CD8 T cells in ankylosing spondylitis. In TCRdb, the 5' RACE reads were re-called with MiXCR into one record per CDR3 protein. In the table there are about 42,000 distinct CDR3 sequences, 3% to 4.5% of which are singletons. The sample consisted of blood, either unsorted or a sorted T cell fraction (not recorded which). These receptors were taken from a female donor with ankylosing spondylitis or in good health (not recorded which).

This clonotype was observed many times. The J gene is TRBJ2-6, the V gene TRBV9; D call uncertain. Trimming cost V 7 bases and J 0 bases, with 8 bases left between them. CDR3 size: 14 residues. The V gene's germline CDR1 is SGDLS and CDR2 YYNGEE. For the CDR3, the DNA is TGTGCCAGCGGTGGGATCTCTGGGGCCAACGTCCTGACTTTC. Translating gives CASGGISGANVLTF. Full variable domain (outside the CDR3, taken from reference TRBV9 and TRBJ2-6): DSGVTQTPKHLITATGQRVTLRCSPRSGDLSVYWYQQSLDQGLQFLIQYYNGEERAKGNILERFSAQQFPDLHSELNLSSLELGDSALYFCASGGISGANVLTFGAGSRLTVL.

This clonotype has a count of ten or more. The chain employs TRBV11-3 and TRBJ2-7; D may be TRBD1 (6 bases). Looked up from germline, CDR1 is SGHNT and CDR2 is YENEEA. V shed 6 bases and J shed 5 bases, with 20 bases lying between them. The CDR3 contains 15 residues. The CDR3 DNA sequence: TGTGCCAGCAGGCCCTACAGGGAAGGGTTTAACGAGCAGTACTTC. Translation: CASRPYREGFNEQYF.

There are many counts of this clonotype. DNA for the CDR3: TGTGCCAGCAGCGTAGGCAGGGACTCAACAGATACGCAGTATTTT. Amino acid sequence: CASSVGRDSTDTQYF. The chain is built from TRBV9 and TRBJ2-3; perhaps TRBD2 as D (6 bases). V shed 0 bases and J shed 3 bases, with 11 bases lying between them. The CDR3 runs 15 residues. Germline CDR1 and CDR2: SGDLS and YYNGEE.

In this sample, this clonotype turned up many times. The genes are TRBV9 and TRBJ2-3, with D possibly TRBD2 on 5 matching bases. Between the trimmed V and J ends, which lost 3 bases and 1 base, there was a span of 15 bases. CDR3 size: 16 residues. Looked up from germline, CDR1 is SGDLS and CDR2 is YYNGEE. CDR3 region: CASSASPSGRTDTQYF. In DNA, the CDR3 is TGTGCCAGCAGCGCTTCCCCGAGCGGCCGCACAGATACGCAGTATTTT.

This clonotype appeared many times. V and J are TRBV9 and TRBJ2-5; D perhaps matches TRBD2 (6 bases). Between the trimmed V and J ends, which lost 2 bases and 7 bases, there was a span of 12 bases. CDR1 and CDR2 from the germline V gene are SGDLS and YYNGEE. The CDR3 length is 13 residues. CDR3 sequence (DNA): TGTGCCAGCAGCGTGAACGGAGGGAGGACCCAGTACTTC. It codes for CASSVNGGRTQYF.

This clonotype was seen at least ten times. The genes are TRBV9 and TRBJ1-2; 11 nucleotides align to TRBD1. V lost 2 bases and J lost 4; bases outside the gene matches: 10. Germline lookup yields CDR1 SGDLS and CDR2 YYNGEE. The CDR3 extends over 17 amino acids. The CDR3 spells CASSVGTGGNAIYGYTF. The CDR3 bases are TGTGCCAGCAGCGTTGGGACAGGGGGAAATGCTATCTATGGCTACACCTTC.

This clonotype was picked up many times. The chain is built from TRBV9 and TRBJ2-6; D might be TRBD2 (6 bases). CDR1 and CDR2 (germline): SGDLS, YYNGEE. CDR3 length equals 18 residues. With 6 bases removed from V and 0 bases from J, the gap between germline ends came to 19 bases. CDR3 DNA: TGTGCCAGCACCCCCTGGGCGGGGAGCCTCTCTGGGGCCAACGTCCTGACTTTC. Its translation: CASTPWAGSLSGANVLTF.

This clonotype was counted many times. The chain has TRBV9 and TRBJ2-7, with unresolved D. Trimming took 4 bases from V and 7 from J, leaving 18 bases between them. Germline V gives CDR1 SGDLS, CDR2 YYNGEE. The CDR3 totals 14 residues. CDR3 sequence reads: CASSPRANLGEQYF. CDR3 bases: TGTGCCAGCAGCCCCCGGGCCAACTTGGGGGAGCAGTACTTC.